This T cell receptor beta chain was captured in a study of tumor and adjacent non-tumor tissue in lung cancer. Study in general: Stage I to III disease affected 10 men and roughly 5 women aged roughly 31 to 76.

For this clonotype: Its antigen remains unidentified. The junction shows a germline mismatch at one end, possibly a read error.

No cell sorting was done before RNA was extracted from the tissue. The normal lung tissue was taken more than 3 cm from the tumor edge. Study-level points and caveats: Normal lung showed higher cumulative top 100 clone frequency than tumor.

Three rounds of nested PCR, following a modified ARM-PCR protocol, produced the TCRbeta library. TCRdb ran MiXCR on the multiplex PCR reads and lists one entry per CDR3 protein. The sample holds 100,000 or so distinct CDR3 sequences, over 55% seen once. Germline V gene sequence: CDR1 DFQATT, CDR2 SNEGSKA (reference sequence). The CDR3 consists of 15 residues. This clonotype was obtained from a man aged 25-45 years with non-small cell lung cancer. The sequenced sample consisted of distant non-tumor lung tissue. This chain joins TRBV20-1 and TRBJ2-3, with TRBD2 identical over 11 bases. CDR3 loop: CGAISGRARTDTLYF. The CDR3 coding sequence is TGCGGTGCCATTAGCGGGAGGGCCCGCACAGATACGCTGTATTTT.